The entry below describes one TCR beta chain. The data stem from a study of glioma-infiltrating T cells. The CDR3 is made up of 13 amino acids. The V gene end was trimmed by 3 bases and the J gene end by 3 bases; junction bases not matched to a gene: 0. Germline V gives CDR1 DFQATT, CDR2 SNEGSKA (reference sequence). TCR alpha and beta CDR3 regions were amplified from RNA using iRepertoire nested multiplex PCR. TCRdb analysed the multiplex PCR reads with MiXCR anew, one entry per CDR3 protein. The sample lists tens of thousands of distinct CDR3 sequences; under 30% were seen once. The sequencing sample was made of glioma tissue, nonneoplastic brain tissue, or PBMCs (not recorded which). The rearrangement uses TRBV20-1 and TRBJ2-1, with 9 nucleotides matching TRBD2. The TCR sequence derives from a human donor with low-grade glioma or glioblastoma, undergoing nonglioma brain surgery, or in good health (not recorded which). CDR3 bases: TGCAGTGCTAGTAGCGGGAGCTACAATGAGCAGTTCTTC. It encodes CSASSGSYNEQFF.